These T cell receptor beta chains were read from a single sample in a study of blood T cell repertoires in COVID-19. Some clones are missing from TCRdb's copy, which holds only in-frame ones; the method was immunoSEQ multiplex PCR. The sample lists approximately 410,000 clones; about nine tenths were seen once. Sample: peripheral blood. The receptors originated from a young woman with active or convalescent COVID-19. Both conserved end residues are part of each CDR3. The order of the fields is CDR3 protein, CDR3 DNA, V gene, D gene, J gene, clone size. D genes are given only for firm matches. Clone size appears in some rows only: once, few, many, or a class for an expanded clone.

CDR3aa: CAWSEKGGGYGYEQYF; CDR3nt: TGTGCCTGGAGTGAAAAAGGGGGCGGTTACGGCTACGAGCAGTACTTC; v_gene: TRBV30; d_gene: TRBD1; j_gene: TRBJ2-7; abundance: .
CDR3aa: CASRSAAYNEQFF; CDR3nt: TGTGCCAGCAGGTCAGCGGCCTACAATGAGCAGTTCTTC; v_gene: TRBV27; d_gene: .; j_gene: TRBJ2-1; abundance: .
CDR3aa: CASSPDFRSGPEQYF; CDR3nt: TGTGCCAGCTCACCAGATTTTCGATCAGGGCCAGAGCAGTACTTC; v_gene: TRBV18; d_gene: .; j_gene: TRBJ2-7; abundance: .
CDR3aa: CASSFQRHRGQRDTQYF; CDR3nt: TGTGCCAGCAGTTTTCAGCGCCACAGGGGGCAAAGAGATACGCAGTATTTT; v_gene: TRBV27; d_gene: TRBD1; j_gene: TRBJ2-3; abundance: .
CDR3aa: CASSYTRRLAGGLGTGELFF; CDR3nt: TGTGCCAGCAGTTATACCCGAAGACTAGCGGGAGGGCTCGGCACCGGGGAGCTGTTTTTT; v_gene: TRBV27; d_gene: TRBD2; j_gene: TRBJ2-2; abundance: .
CDR3aa: CASRAGQSSNYGYTF; CDR3nt: TGTGCCAGCAGGGCCGGACAGTCCTCTAACTATGGCTACACCTTC; v_gene: TRBV2; d_gene: .; j_gene: TRBJ1-2; abundance: .
CDR3aa: CASSLTGQGRNTIYF; CDR3nt: TGCGCCAGCAGCTTGACGGGACAGGGAAGAAACACCATATATTTT; v_gene: TRBV5-1; d_gene: TRBD1; j_gene: TRBJ1-3; abundance: few
CDR3aa: CASSTANTEAFF; CDR3nt: TGTGCCAGCTCGACAGCGAACACTGAAGCTTTCTTT; v_gene: TRBV18; d_gene: .; j_gene: TRBJ1-1; abundance: once
CDR3aa: CASSLTVNQPQHF; CDR3nt: TGTGCCAGCAGTTTAACAGTAAATCAGCCCCAGCATTTT; v_gene: TRBV27; d_gene: .; j_gene: TRBJ1-5; abundance: .
CDR3aa: CASRGEAQHF; CDR3nt: TGTGCCAGCAGGGGGGAGGCCCAGCATTTT; v_gene: TRBV2; d_gene: .; j_gene: TRBJ1-5; abundance: .
CDR3aa: CASSLDGGYNSPLHF; CDR3nt: TGCGCCAGCAGCTTGGACGGAGGCTATAATTCACCCCTCCACTTT; v_gene: TRBV5-1; d_gene: .; j_gene: TRBJ1-6; abundance: .
CDR3aa: CASSQPETDTQYF; CDR3nt: TGTGCCAGCAGTCAACCTGAGACAGATACGCAGTATTTT; v_gene: TRBV6-1; d_gene: .; j_gene: TRBJ2-3; abundance: .
CDR3aa: CASSIGQGAMGYGYTF; CDR3nt: TGCGCCAGCAGCATAGGACAGGGGGCAATGGGGTATGGCTACACCTTC; v_gene: TRBV5-1; d_gene: TRBD1; j_gene: TRBJ1-2; abundance: .
CDR3aa: CASSSPGSQETQYF; CDR3nt: TGTGCCAGCAGCAGCCCGGGAAGCCAAGAGACCCAGTACTTC; v_gene: TRBV5-4; d_gene: .; j_gene: TRBJ2-5; abundance: .
CDR3aa: CASSLTSGTLYNEQFF; CDR3nt: TGTGCCAGCAGCTTGACTAGCGGAACACTATACAATGAGCAGTTCTTC; v_gene: TRBV5-6; d_gene: TRBD2; j_gene: TRBJ2-1; abundance: .
CDR3aa: CASSLGTPLNTEAFF; CDR3nt: TGTGCCAGCAGCTTGGGGACACCACTGAACACTGAAGCTTTCTTT; v_gene: TRBV5-6; d_gene: .; j_gene: TRBJ1-1; abundance: .
CDR3aa: CASIQREDTDTQYF; CDR3nt: TGTGCCAGCATACAGCGGGAGGACACAGATACGCAGTATTTT; v_gene: TRBV2; d_gene: TRBD2; j_gene: TRBJ2-3; abundance: .
CDR3aa: CASSLQGRKETQYF; CDR3nt: TGTGCCAGCAGCTTACAGGGAAGGAAAGAGACCCAGTACTTC; v_gene: TRBV7-9; d_gene: .; j_gene: TRBJ2-5; abundance: .
CDR3aa: CASRGTSGGKETQYF; CDR3nt: TGTGCCAGCAGGGGCACTAGCGGGGGAAAAGAGACCCAGTACTTC; v_gene: TRBV2; d_gene: TRBD2; j_gene: TRBJ2-5; abundance: .
CDR3aa: CASSQAGPGSGNTIYF; CDR3nt: TGCGCCAGCAGCCAAGCGGGTCCAGGCTCTGGAAACACCATATATTTT; v_gene: TRBV5-1; d_gene: .; j_gene: TRBJ1-3; abundance: few
CDR3aa: CASSPLDGGQAYEQYF; CDR3nt: TGTGCCAGCTCACCATTAGATGGGGGACAAGCCTACGAGCAGTACTTC; v_gene: TRBV18; d_gene: .; j_gene: TRBJ2-7; abundance: .
CDR3aa: CSVVEIIYGYTF; CDR3nt: TGCAGCGTTGTGGAGATCATCTATGGCTACACCTTC; v_gene: TRBV29-1; d_gene: .; j_gene: TRBJ1-2; abundance: .
CDR3aa: CASSLGQGGRDGYTF; CDR3nt: TGTGCCAGCTCACTTGGACAGGGAGGACGGGATGGCTACACCTTC; v_gene: TRBV18; d_gene: TRBD1; j_gene: TRBJ1-2; abundance: .
CDR3aa: CASSFYVTGPPELFF; CDR3nt: TGTGCCAGCAGTTTTTATGTGACAGGCCCCCCTGAGCTGTTTTTT; v_gene: TRBV6-5; d_gene: .; j_gene: TRBJ2-2; abundance: .
CDR3aa: CAIRDSTSGRREQFF; CDR3nt: TGTGCCATCAGAGATTCGACTAGCGGGAGACGTGAGCAGTTCTTC; v_gene: TRBV10-3; d_gene: TRBD2; j_gene: TRBJ2-1; abundance: .
CDR3aa: CASSYKTGPTGELFF; CDR3nt: TGTGCCAGCAGTTACAAGACAGGTCCCACCGGGGAGCTGTTTTTT; v_gene: TRBV6-5; d_gene: .; j_gene: TRBJ2-2; abundance: .